These 22 T cell receptor beta chains originate from one sample sequenced in a study of T cell clonality in common variable immunodeficiency. The repertoire was sequenced with immunoSEQ multiplex PCR; TCRdb's copy has only in-frame clones and lacks some. The specimen has about 32,000 clones, none found just once. The specimen sequenced was peripheral blood mononuclear cells. These receptor sequences come from a person between 18 and 75 years old in good health.

This clone was seen ten or more times. The read halts 3 residues ahead of the CDR3 end, with the missing end drawn from the germline J gene. V and J are TRBV5-1 and TRBJ2-3; 9 nucleotides agree with TRBD2. CDR3 length equals 15 residues. Per germline, CDR1 SGHRS and CDR2 YFSETQ. J was trimmed by 4 bases and V by 4 bases; bases with no gene match: 7. CDR3 loop: CASSEGLAGADTQYF. The covered CDR3 bases are TGCGCCAGCAGCGAGGGACTAGCCGGGGCAGATACG.

This clone was seen repeatedly, ten times or more. The read terminates 3 residues before the CDR3 end, so the remaining end is supplied by the germline J gene. The V call is TRBV20-1, the J call TRBJ1-6; unclear D gene. The CDR3 has 13 amino acids. Germline V lookup: CDR1 DFQATT, CDR2 SNEGSKA (reference sequence). Between the trimmed V and J ends, which lost 0 bases and 8 bases, there was a span of 8 bases. CDR3 DNA (partial): TGCAGTGCTAGAGAGGCGGTAGATTCACCC. Translated: CSAREAVDSP. The CDR3 as a whole reads CSAREAVDSPLHF.

A word on this clone: Read data end 3 residues before the CDR3 end; the end is taken from the germline J gene. The chain employs TRBV23-1 and TRBJ2-2; tentatively, D is TRBD1 or TRBD2 (5 bases each). TRBV23-1 is sorted into the ORF group, with uncertain function. CDR3 length: 15 amino acids. The CDR3 bases that were read are TGCGCCAGCACCCATGAGGGGCCCCATTTAGAAAAG. Translation: CASTHEGPHLEK. The entire CDR3 protein is CASTHEGPHLEKLFF.

The sample holds many counts of this clone. The DNA ends 3 residues before the CDR3 does, and the rest of the CDR3 is filled in from the germline J gene. The V call is TRBV7-9, the J call TRBJ1-4, with D perhaps TRBD1 (5 bases). Between the trimmed V and J ends, which lost 3 bases and 3 bases, there was a span of 11 bases. Germline V lookup: CDR1 SEHNR, CDR2 FQNEAQ (reference sequence). The CDR3 extends over 15 amino acids. CDR3 sequence: CASSFSGDPNEKLFF. The CDR3 bases that were read are TGTGCCAGCAGCTTTAGCGGGGACCCTAATGAAAAA.

This clone was picked up many times. Read coverage stops 3 residues before the CDR3 terminus; the germline J gene supplies the remainder. The chain joins TRBV19 to TRBJ2-1; TRBD2 aligns across 11 bases. This CDR3 has 16 residues. Germline CDR1 reads LNHDA; CDR2 reads SQIVND (reference sequence). J lost 7 bases, V lost 4 bases, and 9 bases had no gene match. The CDR3 bases that were read are TGTGCCAGTAGTAGGGGTATCCTAGCGGGGGGAAATGAG. Residues: CASSRGILAGGNE. The entire CDR3 protein reads CASSRGILAGGNEQFF. The full variable domain, completed using reference TRBV19 and TRBJ2-1, is DGGITQSPKYLFRKEGQNVTLSCEQNLNHDAMYWYRQDPGQGLRLIYYSQIVNDFQKGDIAEGYSVSREKKESFPLTVTSAQKNPTAFYLCASSRGILAGGNEQFFGPGTRLTVL.

A few counts support this clone. The CDR3 region is CASSFSGRANEQFF. The CDR3 DNA, read in part, is TGTGCCAGCAGCTTTAGCGGGAGGGCGAATGAG. This chain links TRBV11-3 with TRBJ2-1, with 11 positions matching TRBD2. The read ends 3 residues shy of where the CDR3 ends; the end is completed using the germline J gene. There are 14 residues in the CDR3. Germline lookup yields CDR1 SGHNT and CDR2 YENEEA. The V gene end was trimmed by 3 bases and the J gene end by 7 bases; junction bases not matched to a gene: 2.

This clone was recorded at least ten times. The read ends 3 residues before the CDR3 terminus; that terminus is restored from the germline J gene. The chain is built from TRBV5-1 and TRBJ1-6; TRBD1 matches 7 bases. Germline lookup yields CDR1 SGHRS and CDR2 YFSETQ. The CDR3 is 16 residues long. V gave up 0 bases and J gave up 6 bases; unmatched junction bases: 6. CDR3 in amino acids: CASSLARDSFNSPLHF. The covered CDR3 bases are TGCGCCAGCAGCTTGGCCCGGGACAGCTTTAATTCACCC.

This clone was counted many times. The CDR3 end is not reached by the read, which stops 3 residues before it; the germline J gene fills it in. The chain links TRBV7-9 to TRBJ2-1, with TRBD2 identical over 7 bases. Germline V lookup: CDR1 SEHNR, CDR2 FQNEAQ (reference sequence). With V trimmed by 2 bases and J by 0 bases, 1 base remained unmatched. There are 15 residues in the CDR3. The CDR3: CASSLRTSSYNEQFF. The DNA read from the CDR3 is TGTGCCAGCAGCTTAAGGACTAGCTCCTACAATGAG.

This clone was counted ten times or more. The read ends 3 residues early relative to the CDR3; the germline J gene fills the gap. The chain employs TRBV6-1 and TRBJ1-2; the D gene is possibly TRBD1 (6 bases). Per the germline V gene, CDR1 is MNHNS and CDR2 is SASEGT. CDR3 length: 14 amino acids. V dropped 0 bases and J dropped 7 bases, with 12 bases sitting between them. CDR3 in amino acids: CASSEADTGSGYTF. The CDR3 bases that were read are TGTGCCAGCAGTGAAGCCGATACAGGGTCTGGC.

This clone appeared many times. The read halts 3 residues ahead of the CDR3 end, with the missing end drawn from the germline J gene. V and J are TRBV2 and TRBJ2-5; D gene uncertain. The ends were cut back, 8 bases at V and 5 bases at J, with 9 bases in the middle. The CDR3 has 11 amino acids. CDR1 and CDR2 (germline): SNHLY, FYNNEI. CDR3 sequence reads: CASGRMETQYF. CDR3 bases read: TGTGCCAGCGGCAGGATGGAGACC. The complete variable domain, with remaining parts taken from reference TRBV2 and TRBJ2-5, reads EPEVTQTPSHQVTQMGQEVILRCVPISNHLYFYWYRQILGQKVEFLVSFYNNEISEKSEIFDDQFSVERPDGSNFTLKIRSTKLEDSAMYFCASGRMETQYFGPGTRLLVL.

This clone was detected ten times or more. Sequencing ends 3 residues short of the CDR3 end; the germline J gene provides the rest. The chain employs TRBV5-5 and TRBJ2-5; 8 nucleotides agree with TRBD1. The ends lost 7 bases at V and 5 bases at J; junction bases unmatched: 10. CDR1 SGHKS and CDR2 YYEKEE come from the germline V gene (reference sequence). The length of the CDR3 is 14 residues. CDR3 DNA, as far as it was read: TGTGCCAGCGTAGACAGGGGTGTGAGGGAGACC. As protein: CASVDRGVRET. The whole CDR3 protein is CASVDRGVRETQYF.

This clone was observed at least ten times. The read finishes 3 residues shy of the CDR3 end, and the germline J gene is used to complete it. The chain is built from TRBV5-1 and TRBJ2-2, with D perhaps matching TRBD1 (5 bases). V dropped 5 bases and J dropped 6 bases, with 14 bases sitting between them. Germline V gives CDR1 SGHRS, CDR2 YFSETQ. There are 14 residues in the CDR3. The CDR3 sequence: CASSFRVEAGELFF. The CDR3 DNA, read in part, is TGCGCCAGCAGTTTCAGGGTCGAGGCCGGGGAG.

This clone came up many times. With the read ending 3 residues before the CDR3 end, the germline J gene is used to fill in that end. The chain joins TRBV14 to TRBJ1-1, with D perhaps TRBD1 (5 bases). Germline CDR1 SGHDN, CDR2 FVKESK. V shed 7 bases and J shed 5 bases, with 20 bases lying between them. There are 15 residues in the CDR3. CDR3 bases read: TGTGCCAGCACCTCACTTCGGGGGGTGGGAACTGAA. Protein sequence: CASTSLRGVGTE. The CDR3 in its entirety is CASTSLRGVGTEAFF.

This clone was counted between two and nine times. The read falls 3 residues short of the CDR3 end, and the missing part is taken from the germline J gene. The chain carries TRBV18 and TRBJ2-7; TRBD1 is a possible D gene (6 bases). The germline V gene encodes CDR1 KGHSH and CDR2 LQKENI. This CDR3 has 15 amino acids. Trimming removed 3 bases at V and 3 bases at J, with 15 bases between. The sequenced part of the CDR3 DNA is TGTGCCAGCTCACCTAATAACCAACAGGGCTACGAG. Amino acid sequence: CASSPNNQQGYE. The CDR3 reads in full as CASSPNNQQGYEQYF.

There are a few counts of this clone. This could be a read error, since a much larger clone is one nucleotide away. The read comes to an end 3 residues before the CDR3 does, leaving the germline J gene to fill in the end. This sequence joins TRBV7-8 and TRBJ2-7, with 7 positions matching TRBD1. The junction had 16 bases not matched to a gene; V was cut back by 3 bases and J by 5 bases. The CDR3 totals 17 residues. CDR1 SGHVS and CDR2 FQNEAQ come from the germline V gene. The CDR3 sequence: CASSFGFPGGSGHEQYF. The CDR3 DNA, read in part, is TGTGCCAGCAGCTTTGGTTTTCCAGGGGGATCTGGACACGAG.

This clone was detected many times. CDR3 DNA, as far as it was read: TGTGCCAGCAGTGACCAGGAAAAAAACTATGGC. This sequence encodes CASSDQEKNYG. The CDR3, in full, reads CASSDQEKNYGYTF. The chain recombines TRBV2 with TRBJ1-2; the D is unclear. Read sequence stops 3 residues before the CDR3 end, and the germline J gene provides the missing end. V lost 3 bases and J lost 2, with 10 bases in between. This CDR3 comprises 14 residues. Germline V gene data show CDR1 as SNHLY and CDR2 as FYNNEI.

There are a few counts of this clone. An end of the junction differs from the germline gene, which may be a read error. The read halts 3 residues ahead of the CDR3 end, with the missing end drawn from the germline J gene. The same CDR3 is also encoded by other DNA sequences in this sample. The V gene is TRBV2, the J gene TRBJ1-3, with D unclear. The germline CDR1 and CDR2 sequences are SNHLY and FYNNEI. CDR3 length: 16 amino acids. CDR3 protein: CASSKSTFASGNTIYF. The CDR3 bases that were read are TGTGCCAGCAGCAAATCGACATTCGCCTCTGGAAACACG.

In this sample, this clone turned up a few times. This CDR3 is CASKTSGRETQYF. CDR3 DNA, as far as it was read: TGTGCCAGTAAAACTAGCGGGAGAGAGACC. V usage is TRBV19 and J usage is TRBJ2-5, with 11 bases that match TRBD2. The read terminates 3 residues ahead of where the CDR3 ends, so the germline J gene completes it. V dropped 7 bases and J dropped 4; count of bases not matched to a gene: 2. Per germline, CDR1 LNHDA and CDR2 SQIVND (reference sequence). The CDR3 runs 13 residues.

At least ten counts were recorded for this clone. With the read ending 3 residues before the CDR3 end, the germline J gene is used to fill in that end. The V gene is TRBV20-1, the J gene TRBJ2-7, with TRBD2 matching 8 bases. The CDR3 runs 13 residues. From germline, CDR1 is DFQATT and CDR2 SNEGSKA (reference sequence). CDR3 DNA, as far as it was read: TGCAGCCTAGCAGGTAGCGGGATCAACGAG. Encoded protein: CSLAGSGINE. The full CDR3 sequence reads CSLAGSGINEQYF.

This clone was observed at least ten times. The read terminates 3 residues ahead of where the CDR3 ends, so the germline J gene completes it. The J gene is TRBJ2-7, the V gene TRBV20-1; the match to TRBD2 covers 12 bases. This CDR3 spans 14 amino acids. CDR1 is DFQATT and CDR2 is SNEGSKA in the germline V gene (reference sequence). The CDR3 spells CSVSSGRASYEQYF. The sequenced CDR3 bases are TGCAGCGTTTCTAGCGGGAGGGCCTCCTACGAG.

The sample holds many counts of this clone. CDR3 residues: CASSLEQGTEAFF. Partial CDR3 DNA: TGCGCCAGCAGCTTGGAACAGGGCACTGAA. The rearrangement uses TRBV5-1 and TRBJ1-1; D is possibly TRBD1 (6 bases). The observed sequence ends 3 residues before the CDR3 terminus, with the missing tail filled in from the germline J gene. The CDR3 consists of 13 residues. V was shortened by 0 bases and J by 4 bases, with 7 bases between the two germline ends. Looked up from germline, CDR1 is SGHRS and CDR2 is YFSETQ. The full variable domain, its missing parts supplied by reference TRBV5-1 and TRBJ1-1, is KAGVTQTPRYLIKTRGQQVTLSCSPISGHRSVSWYQQTPGQGLQFLFEYFSETQRNKGNFPGRFSGRQFSNSRSEMNVSTLELGDSALYLCASSLEQGTEAFFGQGTRLTVV.

This clone was recorded many times. The read comes to an end 3 residues before the CDR3 does, leaving the germline J gene to fill in the end. The genes are TRBV20-1 and TRBJ2-2, with D possibly TRBD2 on 5 matching bases. The germline gives CDR1 DFQATT, CDR2 SNEGSKA (reference sequence). V lost 0 bases, J lost 1 base, and 12 bases lay in between. The CDR3 is 16 residues long. Partial CDR3 DNA: TGCAGTGCTAGAGAGTCTCAGACTATGAACACCGGGGAG. This sequence encodes CSARESQTMNTGE. The CDR3 reads in full as CSARESQTMNTGELFF.